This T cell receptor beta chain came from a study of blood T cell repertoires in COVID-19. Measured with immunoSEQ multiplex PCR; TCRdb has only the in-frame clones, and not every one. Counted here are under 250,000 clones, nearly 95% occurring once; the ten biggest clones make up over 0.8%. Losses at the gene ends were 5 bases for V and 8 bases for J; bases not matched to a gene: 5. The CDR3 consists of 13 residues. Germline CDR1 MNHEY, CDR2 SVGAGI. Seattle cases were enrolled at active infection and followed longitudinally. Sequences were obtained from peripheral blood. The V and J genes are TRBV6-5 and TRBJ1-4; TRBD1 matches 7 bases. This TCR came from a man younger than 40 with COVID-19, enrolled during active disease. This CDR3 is CASSTGTEEKLFF. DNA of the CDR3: TGTGCCAGCAGTACCGGGACAGAAGAAAAACTGTTTTTT.